This is a list of T cell receptor beta chains from one sample in a study of T cell repertoires in cytomegalovirus infection. TCRdb redid the calling of the reads with MiXCR, one entry per CDR3 protein. The table shows 500,000 or so distinct CDR3 sequences, with 16% occurring only once. Source material: CD8+ T cells from PBMCs. The receptors stem from a human donor in good health (CMV status not recorded). Some clones in this sample may be carry-over from other donors' samples. The CDR3 runs from the conserved cysteine through the conserved F or W. Each record gives: clone size, D gene, J gene, V gene, CDR3 DNA, CDR3 protein. D genes are given only for firm matches. Clone size is given for some rows only: seen once, a few or many times, or a class if the clone is expanded.

NA,TRBD1,TRBJ1-1,TRBV27,TGTGCCAGCAAAACAGGGGGCCTCACTGAAGCTTTCTTT,CASKTGGLTEAFF
NA,NA,TRBJ2-7,TRBV27,TGTGCCAGCAGCTTAAAAGGAGTCTTTAAGGACGAGCAGTACTTC,CASSLKGVFKDEQYF
NA,TRBD1,TRBJ2-2,TRBV6-2/TRBV6-3,TGTGCCAGCAGTTACCGCGACAGGGGGGCCACCGGGGAGCTGTTTTTT,CASSYRDRGATGELFF
many,TRBD2,TRBJ2-1,TRBV7-9,TGTGCCAGCAGTTCCTACCTAGCGGGACTCAATGAGCAGTTCTTC,CASSSYLAGLNEQFF
few,TRBD1,TRBJ1-3,TRBV4-1,TGCGCCAGCAGCCAAGAGGAACAGGGGGGAAACACCATATATTTT,CASSQEEQGGNTIYF
many,NA,TRBJ1-2,TRBV2,TGTGCCAGCGGGGGCAGACTCCTCTATGGCTACACCTTC,CASGGRLLYGYTF
many,NA,TRBJ2-1,TRBV15,TGTGCCACCAGCAGAGATCCTACCCGGCTGTACAATGAGCAGTTCTTC,CATSRDPTRLYNEQFF
many,NA,TRBJ2-3,TRBV6-5,TGTGCCAGCAGTTACAGACTGACTGGGACAGATACGCAGTATTTT,CASSYRLTGTDTQYF
NA,TRBD2,TRBJ2-7,TRBV9,TGTGCCAGCAGCGTAGTGGCGGGAGGGCCTAGTGAGTTGCAGTACTTC,CASSVVAGGPSELQYF
NA,TRBD2,TRBJ2-7,TRBV7-3,TGTGCCAGCAGCTTGGCTAGCGGGAGTTCCTACGTGCAGTACTTC,CASSLASGSSYVQYF
NA,TRBD2,TRBJ2-5,TRBV3-1,TGTGCCAGCAGCCAATCCACTAGCGGCCAAGAGACCCAGTACTTC,CASSQSTSGQETQYF
many,NA,TRBJ1-2,TRBV7-8,TGTGCCAGCAGCCAATCCGGGACGGGTGGCGGCTACACCTTC,CASSQSGTGGGYTF
NA,NA,TRBJ1-2,TRBV6-1,TGTGCCAGCAAATGGAACTATGGCTACACCTTC,CASKWNYGYTF
NA,NA,TRBJ1-1,TRBV6-1,TGTGCCAGCAGAATCGGGTCACCTGAAGCTTTCTTT,CASRIGSPEAFF
many,NA,TRBJ2-2,TRBV7-9,TGTGCCAGCAGCTTAGCGTTGGCCACCGGGGAGCTGTTTTTT,CASSLALATGELFF
few,NA,TRBJ2-2,TRBV19,TGTGCCAGTAAACTCGACCGCACCGGGGAGCTGTTTTTT,CASKLDRTGELFF
many,TRBD1,TRBJ2-7,TRBV7-2,TGTGCCAGCAGCTGGACAGGGGCGGGAGAGCAGTACTTC,CASSWTGAGEQYF
many,NA,TRBJ1-3,TRBV7-6,TGTGCCAGCAGCTTAGCGTTAGGGTTCTCTGGAAACACCATATATTTT,CASSLALGFSGNTIYF